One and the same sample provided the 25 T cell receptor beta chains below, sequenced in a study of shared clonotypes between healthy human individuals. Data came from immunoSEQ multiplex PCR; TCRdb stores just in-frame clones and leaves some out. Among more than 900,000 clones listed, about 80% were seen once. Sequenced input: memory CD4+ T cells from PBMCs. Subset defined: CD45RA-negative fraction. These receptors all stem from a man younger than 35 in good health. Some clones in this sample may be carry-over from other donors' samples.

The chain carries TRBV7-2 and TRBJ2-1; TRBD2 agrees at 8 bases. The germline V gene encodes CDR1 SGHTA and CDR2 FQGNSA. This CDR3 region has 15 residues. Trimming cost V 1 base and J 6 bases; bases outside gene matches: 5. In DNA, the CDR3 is TGTGCCAGCAGCTTAGAAGCGGGAGCGCTCAATGAGCAGTTCTTC. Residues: CASSLEAGALNEQFF.

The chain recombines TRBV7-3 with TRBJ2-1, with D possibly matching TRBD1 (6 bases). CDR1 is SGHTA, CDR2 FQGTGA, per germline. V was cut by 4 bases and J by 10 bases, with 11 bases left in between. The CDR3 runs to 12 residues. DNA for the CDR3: TGTGCCAGCAGCTCGCGCAGGGGCGAGCAGTTCTTC. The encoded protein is CASSSRRGEQFF.

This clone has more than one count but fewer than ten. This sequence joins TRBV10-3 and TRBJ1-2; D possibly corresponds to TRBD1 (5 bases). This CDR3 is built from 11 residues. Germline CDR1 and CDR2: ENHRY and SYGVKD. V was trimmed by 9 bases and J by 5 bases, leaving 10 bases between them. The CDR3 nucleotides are TGTGCCATGGGGACGGCGTATGGCTACACCTTC. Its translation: CAMGTAYGYTF.

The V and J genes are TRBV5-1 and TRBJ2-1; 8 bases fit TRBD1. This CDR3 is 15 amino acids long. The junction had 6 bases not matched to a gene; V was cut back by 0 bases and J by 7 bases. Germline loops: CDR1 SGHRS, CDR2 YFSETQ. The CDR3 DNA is TGCGCCAGCAGCTTGGGGACAGGGTACTTTAATGAGCAGTTCTTC. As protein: CASSLGTGYFNEQFF.

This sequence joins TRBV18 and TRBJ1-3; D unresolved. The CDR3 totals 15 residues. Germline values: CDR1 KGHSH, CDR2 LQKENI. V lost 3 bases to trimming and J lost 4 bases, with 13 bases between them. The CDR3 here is CASSPAAPGGNTIYF. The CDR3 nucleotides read TGTGCCAGCTCACCGGCGGCCCCCGGGGGAAACACCATATATTTT.

CDR3 DNA: TGTGCCAGCAGCCTCGACAGGGATGGCTATGGCTACACCTTC. Translated, it gives CASSLDRDGYGYTF. The V gene is TRBV7-6, the J gene TRBJ1-2; TRBD1 matches 7 bases. V was clipped by 5 bases and J by 4 bases; unmatched bases: 7. This CDR3 is 14 amino acids long. CDR1 and CDR2 from the germline V gene are SGHVS and FNYEAQ.

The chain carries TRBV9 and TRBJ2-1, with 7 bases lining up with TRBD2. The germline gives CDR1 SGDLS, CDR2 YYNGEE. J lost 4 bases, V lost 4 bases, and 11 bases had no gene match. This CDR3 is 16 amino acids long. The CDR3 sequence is CASSIRGLADYNEQFF. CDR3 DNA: TGTGCCAGCAGCATACGAGGGCTAGCGGATTACAATGAGCAGTTCTTC.

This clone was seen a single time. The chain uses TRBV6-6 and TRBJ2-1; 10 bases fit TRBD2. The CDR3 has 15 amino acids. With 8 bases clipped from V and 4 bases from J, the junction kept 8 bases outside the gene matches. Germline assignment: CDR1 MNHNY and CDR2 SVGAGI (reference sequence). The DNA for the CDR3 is TGTGCCAGCGGATTAAGCGGGAGGGTTTACAATGAGCAGTTCTTC. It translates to CASGLSGRVYNEQFF.

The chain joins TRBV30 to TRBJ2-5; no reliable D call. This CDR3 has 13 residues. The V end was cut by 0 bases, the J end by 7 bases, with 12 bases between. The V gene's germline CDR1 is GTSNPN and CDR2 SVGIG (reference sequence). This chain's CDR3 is CAWSVLFGLTQYF. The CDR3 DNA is TGTGCCTGGAGTGTACTCTTCGGTCTGACCCAGTACTTC.

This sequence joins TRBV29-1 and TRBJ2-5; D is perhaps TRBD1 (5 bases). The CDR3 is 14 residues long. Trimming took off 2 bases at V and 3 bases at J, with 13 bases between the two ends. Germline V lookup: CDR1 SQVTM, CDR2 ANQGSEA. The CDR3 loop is CSVESIRGKETQYF. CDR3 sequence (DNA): TGCAGCGTTGAATCAATTAGGGGTAAAGAGACCCAGTACTTC.

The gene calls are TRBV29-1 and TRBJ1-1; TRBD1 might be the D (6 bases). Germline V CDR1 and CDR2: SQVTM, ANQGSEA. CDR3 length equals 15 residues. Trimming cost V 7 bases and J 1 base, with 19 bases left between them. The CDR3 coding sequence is TGCAGCGGCGGGGGCCCGGGCAGGGGGAACACTGAAGCTTTCTTT. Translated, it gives CSGGGPGRGNTEAFF.

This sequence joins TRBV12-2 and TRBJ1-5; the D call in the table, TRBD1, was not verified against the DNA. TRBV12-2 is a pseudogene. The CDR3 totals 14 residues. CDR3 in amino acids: CASRSRTGYQPQHF. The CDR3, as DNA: TGTGCAAGTCGCTCTAGGACAGGGTATCAGCCCCAGCATTTT.

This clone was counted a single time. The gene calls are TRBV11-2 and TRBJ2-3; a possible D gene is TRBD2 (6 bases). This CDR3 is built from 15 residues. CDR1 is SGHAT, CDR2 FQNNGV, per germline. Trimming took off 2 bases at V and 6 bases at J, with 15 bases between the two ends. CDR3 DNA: TGTGCCAGCAGCTTACCCGGGAGCCAAAGGGATACGCAGTATTTT. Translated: CASSLPGSQRDTQYF. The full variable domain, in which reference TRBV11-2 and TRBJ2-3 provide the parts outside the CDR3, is EAGVAQSPRYKIIEKRQSVAFWCNPISGHATLYWYQQILGQGPKLLIQFQNNGVVDDSQLPKDRFSAERLKGVDSTLKIQPAKLEDSAVYLCASSLPGSQRDTQYFGPGTRLTVL.

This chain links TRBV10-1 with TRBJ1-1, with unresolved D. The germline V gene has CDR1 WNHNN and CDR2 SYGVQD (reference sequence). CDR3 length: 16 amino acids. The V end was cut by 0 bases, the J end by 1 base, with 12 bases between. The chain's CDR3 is CASSESWEAENTEAFF. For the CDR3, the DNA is TGCGCCAGCAGTGAGTCGTGGGAGGCCGAGAACACTGAAGCTTTCTTT.

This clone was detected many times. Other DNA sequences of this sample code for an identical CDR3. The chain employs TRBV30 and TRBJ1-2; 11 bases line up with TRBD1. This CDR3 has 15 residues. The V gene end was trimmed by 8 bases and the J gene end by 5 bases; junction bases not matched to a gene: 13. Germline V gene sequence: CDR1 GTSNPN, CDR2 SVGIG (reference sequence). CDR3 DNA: TGTGCCGGCGGACAGGGGGCCCATAATGGATATGGCTACACCTTC. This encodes CAGGQGAHNGYGYTF.

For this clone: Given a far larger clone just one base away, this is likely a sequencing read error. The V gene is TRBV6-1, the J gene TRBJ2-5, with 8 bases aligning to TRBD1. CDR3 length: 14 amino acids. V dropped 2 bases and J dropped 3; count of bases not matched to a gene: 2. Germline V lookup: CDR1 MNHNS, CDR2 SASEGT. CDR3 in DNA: TGTGCCAGCAGTGAAAGGACAGGGAAAGAGACCCAGTACTTC. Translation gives CASSERTGKETQYF.

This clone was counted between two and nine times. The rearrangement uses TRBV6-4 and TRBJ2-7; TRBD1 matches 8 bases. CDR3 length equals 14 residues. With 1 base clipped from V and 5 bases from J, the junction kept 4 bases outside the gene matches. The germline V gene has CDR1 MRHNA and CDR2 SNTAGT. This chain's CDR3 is CASSDYGQGHEQYF. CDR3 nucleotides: TGTGCCAGCAGTGACTATGGACAGGGCCACGAGCAGTACTTC.

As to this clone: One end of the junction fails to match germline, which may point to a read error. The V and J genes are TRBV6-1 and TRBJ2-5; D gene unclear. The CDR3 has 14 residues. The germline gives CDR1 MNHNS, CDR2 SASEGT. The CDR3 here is CASSEGLTQGTQYF. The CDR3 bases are TGTGCCAGCAGTGAAGGGCTTACACAAGGGACCCAGTACTTC.

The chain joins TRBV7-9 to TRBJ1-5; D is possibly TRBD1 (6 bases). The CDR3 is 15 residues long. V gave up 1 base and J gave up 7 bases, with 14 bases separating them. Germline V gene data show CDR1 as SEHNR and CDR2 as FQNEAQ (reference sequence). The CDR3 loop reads CASSLGAGGWQPQHF. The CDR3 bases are TGTGCCAGCAGCTTAGGAGCGGGGGGCTGGCAGCCCCAGCATTTT.

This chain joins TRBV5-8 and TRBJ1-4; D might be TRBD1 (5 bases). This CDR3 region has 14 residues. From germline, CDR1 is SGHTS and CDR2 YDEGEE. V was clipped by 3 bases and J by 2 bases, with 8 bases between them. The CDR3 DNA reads TGTGCCAGCAGCTCCAGGGCGACTAATGAAAAACTGTTTTTT. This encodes CASSSRATNEKLFF.

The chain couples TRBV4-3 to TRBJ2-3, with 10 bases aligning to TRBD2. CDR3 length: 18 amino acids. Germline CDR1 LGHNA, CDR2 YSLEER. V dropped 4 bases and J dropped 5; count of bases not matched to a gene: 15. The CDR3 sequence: CASSRGTSAVGLQDTQYF. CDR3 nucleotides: TGCGCCAGCAGCCGGGGGACTAGCGCCGTTGGTCTTCAAGATACGCAGTATTTT.

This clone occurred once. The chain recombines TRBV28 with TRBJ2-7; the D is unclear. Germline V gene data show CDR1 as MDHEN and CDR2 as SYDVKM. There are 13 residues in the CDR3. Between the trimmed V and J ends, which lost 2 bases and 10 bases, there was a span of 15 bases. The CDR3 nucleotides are TGTGCCAGCAGTTTACCTGACCAGAAATTCCAGTACTTC. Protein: CASSLPDQKFQYF.

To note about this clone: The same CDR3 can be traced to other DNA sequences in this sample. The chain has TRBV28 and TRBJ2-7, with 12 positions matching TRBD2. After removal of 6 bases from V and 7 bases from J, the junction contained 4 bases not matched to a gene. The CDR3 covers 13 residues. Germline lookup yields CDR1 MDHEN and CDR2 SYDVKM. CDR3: CASRGLAGGEQYF. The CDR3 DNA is TGTGCCAGCAGGGGACTAGCGGGCGGGGAGCAGTACTTC. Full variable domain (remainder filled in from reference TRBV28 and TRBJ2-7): DVKVTQSSRYLVKRTGEKVFLECVQDMDHENMFWYRQDPGLGLRLIYFSYDVKMKEKGDIPEGYSVSREKKERFSLILESASTNQTSMYLCASRGLAGGEQYFGPGTRLTVT.

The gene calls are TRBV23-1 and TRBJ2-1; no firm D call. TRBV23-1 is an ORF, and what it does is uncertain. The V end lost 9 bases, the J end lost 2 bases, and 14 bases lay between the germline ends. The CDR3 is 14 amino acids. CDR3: CASLKPFTYNEQFF. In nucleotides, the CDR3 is TGCGCCAGTCTAAAACCATTCACCTACAATGAGCAGTTCTTC.

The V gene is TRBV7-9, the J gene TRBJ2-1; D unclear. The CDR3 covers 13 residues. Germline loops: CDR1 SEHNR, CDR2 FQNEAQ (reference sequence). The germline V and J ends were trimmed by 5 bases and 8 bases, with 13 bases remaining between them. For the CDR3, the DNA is TGTGCCAGCAGCCCAAGCATTGGCTATGAGCAGTTCTTC. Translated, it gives CASSPSIGYEQFF. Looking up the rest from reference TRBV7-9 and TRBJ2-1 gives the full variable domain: DTGVSQNPRHKITKRGQNVTFRCDPISEHNRLYWYRQTLGQGPEFLTYFQNEAQLEKSRLLSDRFSAERPKGSFSTLEIQRTEQGDSAMYLCASSPSIGYEQFFGPGTRLTVL.